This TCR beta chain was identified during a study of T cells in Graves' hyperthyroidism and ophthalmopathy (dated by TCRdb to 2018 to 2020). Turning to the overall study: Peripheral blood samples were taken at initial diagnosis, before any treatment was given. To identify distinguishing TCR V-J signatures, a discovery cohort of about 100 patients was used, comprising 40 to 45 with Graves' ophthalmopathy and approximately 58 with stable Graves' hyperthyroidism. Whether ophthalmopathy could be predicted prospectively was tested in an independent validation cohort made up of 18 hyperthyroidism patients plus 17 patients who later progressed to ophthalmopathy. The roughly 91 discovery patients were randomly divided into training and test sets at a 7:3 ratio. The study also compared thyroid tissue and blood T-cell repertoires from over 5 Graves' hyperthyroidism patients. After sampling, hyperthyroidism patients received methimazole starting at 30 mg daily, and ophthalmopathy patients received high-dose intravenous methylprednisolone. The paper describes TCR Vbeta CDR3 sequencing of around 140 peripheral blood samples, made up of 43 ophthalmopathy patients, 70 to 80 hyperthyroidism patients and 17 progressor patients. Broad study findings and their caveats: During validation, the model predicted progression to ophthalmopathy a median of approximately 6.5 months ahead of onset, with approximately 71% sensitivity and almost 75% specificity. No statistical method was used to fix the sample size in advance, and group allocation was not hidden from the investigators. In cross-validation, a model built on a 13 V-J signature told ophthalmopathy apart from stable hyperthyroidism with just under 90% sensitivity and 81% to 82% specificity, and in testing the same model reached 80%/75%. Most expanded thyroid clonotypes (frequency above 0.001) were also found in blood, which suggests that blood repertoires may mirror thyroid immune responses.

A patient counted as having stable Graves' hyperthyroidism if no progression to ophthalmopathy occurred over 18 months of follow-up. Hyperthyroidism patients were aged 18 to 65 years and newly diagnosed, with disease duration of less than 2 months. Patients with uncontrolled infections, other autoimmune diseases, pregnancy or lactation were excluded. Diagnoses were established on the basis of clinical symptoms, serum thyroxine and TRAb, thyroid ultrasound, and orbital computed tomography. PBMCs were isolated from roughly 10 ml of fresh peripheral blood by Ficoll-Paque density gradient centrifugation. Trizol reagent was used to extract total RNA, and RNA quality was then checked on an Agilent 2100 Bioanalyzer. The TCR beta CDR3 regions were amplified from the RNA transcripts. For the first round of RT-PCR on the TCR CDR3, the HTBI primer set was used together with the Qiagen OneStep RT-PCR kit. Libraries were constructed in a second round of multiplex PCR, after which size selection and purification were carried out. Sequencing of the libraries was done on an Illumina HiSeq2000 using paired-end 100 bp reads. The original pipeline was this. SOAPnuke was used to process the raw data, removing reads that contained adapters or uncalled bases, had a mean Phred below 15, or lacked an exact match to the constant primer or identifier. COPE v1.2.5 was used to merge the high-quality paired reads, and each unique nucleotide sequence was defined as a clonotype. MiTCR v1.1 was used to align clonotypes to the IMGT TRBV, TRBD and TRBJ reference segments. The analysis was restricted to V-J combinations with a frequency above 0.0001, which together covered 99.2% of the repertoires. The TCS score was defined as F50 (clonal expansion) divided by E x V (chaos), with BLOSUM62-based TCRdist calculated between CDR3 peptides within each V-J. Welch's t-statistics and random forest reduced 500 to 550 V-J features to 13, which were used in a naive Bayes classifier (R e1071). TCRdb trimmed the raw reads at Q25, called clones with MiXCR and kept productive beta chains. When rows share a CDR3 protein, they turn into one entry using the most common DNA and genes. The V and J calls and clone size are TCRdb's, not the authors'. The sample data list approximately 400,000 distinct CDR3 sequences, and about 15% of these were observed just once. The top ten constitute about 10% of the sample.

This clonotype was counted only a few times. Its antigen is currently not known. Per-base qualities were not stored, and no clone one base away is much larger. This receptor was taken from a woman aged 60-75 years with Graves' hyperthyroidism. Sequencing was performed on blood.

For the CDR3, the sequence is CASSPPSGNPWNEQFF. The base sequence is TGTGCCAGCAGCCCCCCGAGCGGGAACCCTTGGAATGAGCAGTTCTTC. The chain is made from TRBV7-9 and TRBJ2-1, with 7 bases aligning to TRBD2. At the junction V is shortened by 5 bases and J by 7 bases; bases outside the gene matches: 14. The CDR3 covers 16 residues, taking in both the cysteine and the phenylalanine. Left in the record is the CDR3 DNA by itself, 48 bases read in frame from the first base. CDR1 and CDR2 are read off the germline V gene (reference sequence) as SEHNR and FQNEAQ.